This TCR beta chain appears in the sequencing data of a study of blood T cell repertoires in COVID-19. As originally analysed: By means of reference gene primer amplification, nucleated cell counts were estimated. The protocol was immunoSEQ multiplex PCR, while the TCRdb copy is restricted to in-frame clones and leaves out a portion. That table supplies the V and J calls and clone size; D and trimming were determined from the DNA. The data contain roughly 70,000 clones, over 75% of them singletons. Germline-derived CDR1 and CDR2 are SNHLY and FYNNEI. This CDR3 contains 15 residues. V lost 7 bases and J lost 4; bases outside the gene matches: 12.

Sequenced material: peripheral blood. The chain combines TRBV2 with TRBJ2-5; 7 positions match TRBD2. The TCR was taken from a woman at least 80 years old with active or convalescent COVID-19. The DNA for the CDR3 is TGTGCCAGCAACCTAATGGGGGGGGAAGGAGAGACCCAGTACTTC. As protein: CASNLMGGEGETQYF.